The entry below describes one T cell receptor beta chain. The method was immunoSEQ multiplex PCR; TCRdb's version includes in-frame clones alone and lacks a portion of them. The top ten hold approximately 2.6% of the sample, which has 200,000 to 300,000 clones, roughly 86% seen once. The sample belongs to a study of blood T cell repertoires in COVID-19. Germline V lookup: CDR1 SNHLY, CDR2 FYNNEI. This CDR3 has 15 residues. Trimming cost V 4 bases and J 2 bases; bases outside gene matches: 3. The chain uses TRBV2 and TRBJ2-3; 10 positions match TRBD1. The clonotype comes from a woman younger than 30 who had recovered from COVID-19. The sample taken for sequencing was PBMCs or T cells enriched from blood (not recorded which). CDR3 in amino acids: CASSADRGHTDTQYF. The CDR3 bases are TGTGCCAGCAGTGCTGACAGGGGGCACACAGATACGCAGTATTTT.